The clone carrying this T cell receptor (beta chain) was picked up one time. Its antigen is undetermined. This sample is drawn from a study of cytomegalovirus exposure and HLA in healthy donors. General study results and limits: Most subjects' HLA-A and HLA-B alleles were reportedly predicted from TCR beta sequences.

Germline values: CDR1 SGHDT, CDR2 YYEEEE. J was trimmed by 16 bases and V by 4 bases; bases with no gene match: 12. The CDR3 covers 13 residues. The PCR had 60 Vbeta and 13 Jbeta primers. The protocol was immunoSEQ multiplex PCR, while the TCRdb copy is restricted to in-frame clones and leaves out a portion. The table lists tens of thousands of clones, about two thirds of them singletons. Sequencing was carried out using PBMCs. The chain has TRBV5-6 and TRBJ2-4, with 9 bases lining up with TRBD1. The sequence came from a man between 60 and 75 years old in good health and CMV-seronegative. The CDR3 DNA is TGTGCCAGCAGCCCTCCATCCGGGACAGGGCTCTACTTC. This encodes CASSPPSGTGLYF. The whole variable domain, filled in from reference TRBV5-6 and TRBJ2-4, reads DAGVTQSPTHLIKTRGQQVTLRCSPKSGHDTVSWYQQALGQGPQFIFQYYEEEERQRGNFPDRFSGHQFPNYSSELNVNALLLGDSALYLCASSPPSGTGLYFGAGTRLSVL.